The 32 T cell receptor beta chains reported below all come from one sample, sequenced in a study of T cell repertoires in cytomegalovirus infection. TCRdb re-analysed the reads in MiXCR, keeping a single row per CDR3 protein. The sample has 200,000 to 250,000 distinct CDR3 sequences; approximately 7% are singletons. The material sequenced was PBMCs. Every receptor here comes from a human donor in good health (CMV status not recorded). Some clones in this sample may be carry-over from other donors' samples.

This clonotype was recorded a few times. The chain joins TRBV28 to TRBJ1-2; possible D gene TRBD1, 6 bases. The CDR3 is 15 residues long. Germline V gene data show CDR1 as MDHEN and CDR2 as SYDVKM. Trimming took 5 bases from V and 3 from J, leaving 16 bases between them. The CDR3 spells CASSGAGEGDYGYTF. The DNA for the CDR3 is TGTGCCAGCAGTGGGGCAGGGGAAGGGGACTATGGCTACACCTTC.

This clonotype was found many times. This chain connects TRBV6-5 to TRBJ1-2; 8 bases are shared with TRBD1. The V segment lost 8 bases and the J segment 2 bases; nucleotides outside the gene matches: 10. CDR1 is MNHEY, CDR2 SVGAGI, per germline. This CDR3 contains 15 residues. The CDR3 DNA reads TGTGCCAGCGGCAAACAGGGGGAAGAAAACTATGGCTACACCTTC. Its translation is CASGKQGEENYGYTF.

For this clonotype: A much larger clone lies a single base off, so this may be a read error. The chain couples TRBV6-6 to TRBJ2-7; 10 positions match TRBD1. The CDR3 has 11 residues. The V gene's germline CDR1 is MNHNY and CDR2 SVGAGI (reference sequence). The CDR3 region has the DNA TGTGCCAGCACATCAGGACAGGGGGGGTGCTTC. Protein sequence: CASTSGQGGCF.

The table lists this clonotype with many counts. The rearrangement uses TRBV7-8 and TRBJ2-5; D remains ambiguous. Between the trimmed V and J ends, which lost 5 bases and 4 bases, there was a span of 14 bases. Germline V CDR1 and CDR2: SGHVS, FQNEAQ. The CDR3 totals 14 residues. CDR3 sequence reads: CASSPAPGTETQYF. The CDR3 bases are TGTGCCAGCAGCCCAGCCCCGGGCACAGAGACCCAGTACTTC.

This clonotype was picked up many times. This chain joins TRBV7-9 and TRBJ1-1; weak D call: TRBD1 (5 bases). There are 15 residues in the CDR3. Germline-derived CDR1 and CDR2 are SEHNR and FQNEAQ (reference sequence). The ends were cut back, 1 base at V and 4 bases at J, with 13 bases in the middle. CDR3 in DNA: TGTGCCAGCAGCTTAGGGTCAGGGAAGGGCACTGAAGCTTTCTTT. Protein sequence: CASSLGSGKGTEAFF. The variable domain in full, completed from reference TRBV7-9 and TRBJ1-1, reads DTGVSQNPRHKITKRGQNVTFRCDPISEHNRLYWYRQTLGQGPEFLTYFQNEAQLEKSRLLSDRFSAERPKGSFSTLEIQRTEQGDSAMYLCASSLGSGKGTEAFFGQGTRLTVV.

The table lists this clonotype with a few counts. The rearrangement uses TRBV5-1 and TRBJ2-1, with 14 bases aligning to TRBD2. With V trimmed by 4 bases and J by 4 bases, 7 bases remained unmatched. The germline CDR1 and CDR2 sequences are SGHRS and YFSETQ. CDR3 length equals 17 residues. The CDR3 DNA reads as TGCGCCAGCAGCAAAGGACTAGCGGGGGGCTCGTACAATGAGCAGTTCTTC. This gives the protein CASSKGLAGGSYNEQFF.

This clonotype was seen at least ten times. V usage is TRBV12-3 or TRBV12-4 and J usage is TRBJ2-7, with 9 positions matching TRBD1. Germline trimming cut 6 bases from V and 3 bases from J; bases unmatched to any gene: 6. CDR3 length: 14 residues. CDR3 sequence reads: CASRRQGEVYEQYF. The CDR3 DNA sequence: TGTGCCAGCAGGCGACAGGGGGAGGTCTACGAGCAGTACTTC.

The V and J genes are TRBV6-2 or TRBV6-3 and TRBJ2-3; tentatively, D is TRBD1 (6 bases). Germline V gene lookup returns CDR1 MNHEY and CDR2 SVGEGT. This CDR3 contains 14 residues. The V end was cut by 6 bases, the J end by 1 base, with 11 bases between. In DNA, the CDR3 is TGTGCCAGCAGATTACAGGGAGGCACAGATACGCAGTATTTT. Translation: CASRLQGGTDTQYF.

This chain joins TRBV18 and TRBJ1-4; D is undetermined. Trimming stripped 0 bases from V and 3 bases from J, with 17 bases between. Per the germline V gene, CDR1 is KGHSH and CDR2 is LQKENI. This CDR3 region has 18 residues. Here the CDR3 DNA reads TGTGCCAGCTCACCACCGGCCCGGTCTGGGTCGGCTAATGAAAAACTGTTTTTT. Its protein product is CASSPPARSGSANEKLFF.

This clonotype has ten or more counts. The rearrangement joins TRBV7-2 to TRBJ2-2, with 8 bases matching TRBD1. The V gene's germline CDR1 is SGHTA and CDR2 FQGNSA. This CDR3 comprises 15 residues. The trim removed 3 bases at V and 5 bases at J, leaving 5 bases unmatched. For the CDR3, the DNA is TGTGCCAGCAGCTTCGGGACAGGAAGAACCGGGGAGCTGTTTTTT. Protein sequence: CASSFGTGRTGELFF.

The chain combines TRBV30 with TRBJ1-2; no definite D call. Trimming shortened V by 0 bases and J by 4 bases, and 3 bases separated the two germline ends. This CDR3 has 11 residues. Germline V gene sequence: CDR1 GTSNPN, CDR2 SVGIG (reference sequence). CDR3 in DNA: TGTGCCTGGAGTGTACTCTATGGCTACACCTTC. Translation gives CAWSVLYGYTF.

This clonotype was counted at least ten times. The V gene is TRBV29-1, the J gene TRBJ2-5; TRBD1 aligns across 7 bases. CDR1 and CDR2 (germline): SQVTM, ANQGSEA. CDR3 length: 13 amino acids. J was trimmed by 3 bases and V by 2 bases; bases with no gene match: 3. The CDR3 region is CSVEPGTEETQYF. The CDR3 DNA is TGCAGCGTTGAACCGGGGACAGAAGAGACCCAGTACTTC.

The gene calls are TRBV7-6 and TRBJ2-7; D gene unclear. The CDR3 spans 15 residues. V shed 1 base and J shed 3 bases, with 13 bases lying between them. Germline V lookup: CDR1 SGHVS, CDR2 FNYEAQ. CDR3 coding DNA: TGTGCCAGCAGCTTAGAGGGCCGTCGAGTCTACGAGCAGTACTTC. Protein: CASSLEGRRVYEQYF.

This clonotype was counted at least ten times. The V gene is TRBV28, the J gene TRBJ2-3, with D possibly TRBD2 on 6 matching bases. Germline V gives CDR1 MDHEN, CDR2 SYDVKM. V shed 3 bases and J shed 4 bases, with 14 bases lying between them. The CDR3 totals 15 residues. The CDR3 DNA sequence: TGTGCCAGCAGTTTTCTCGGCGGAGGGGCAGATACGCAGTATTTT. As protein: CASSFLGGGADTQYF.

This clonotype was counted at least ten times. The rearrangement links TRBV7-2 to TRBJ1-2, with no clear D. The CDR3 runs 17 residues. Trimming stripped 0 bases from V and 4 bases from J, with 18 bases between. Per germline, CDR1 SGHTA and CDR2 FQGNSA. DNA for the CDR3: TGTGCCAGCAGCTTAGCTCCACCCCTCCAAACAAGCTATGGCTACACCTTC. Protein product: CASSLAPPLQTSYGYTF.

This clonotype was found many times. This chain connects TRBV19 to TRBJ1-1; the D is unclear. This CDR3 has 16 residues. Germline V gene data show CDR1 as LNHDA and CDR2 as SQIVND (reference sequence). The V end lost 4 bases, the J end lost 1 base, and 16 bases lay between the germline ends. CDR3 nucleotides: TGTGCCAGTAGTAAGAATCGCCCGTCCACGAACACTGAAGCTTTCTTT. It codes for CASSKNRPSTNTEAFF.

As concerns this clonotype: A much more abundant neighbour one base away suggests this may be a read error. V gene TRBV5-1 combines with J gene TRBJ1-1, with a possible D match to TRBD1 (5 bases). Per the germline V gene, CDR1 is SGHRS and CDR2 is YFSETQ. Trimming shortened V by 0 bases and J by 5 bases, and 11 bases separated the two germline ends. CDR3 length: 14 amino acids. CDR3 sequence: CASSLGVRETEAFF. The DNA of the CDR3 is TGCGCCAGCAGCTTGGGCGTCAGGGAAACTGAAGCTTTCTTT.

This clonotype occurred many times. The rearrangement joins TRBV7-7 to TRBJ2-1; D possibly corresponds to TRBD1 (5 bases). The CDR3 covers 15 residues. Trimming shortened V by 0 bases and J by 5 bases, and 11 bases separated the two germline ends. The V gene's germline CDR1 is SSHAT and CDR2 FNYEAQ (reference sequence). The DNA of the CDR3 is TGTGCCAGCAGCTTAGCGGGGCCCCTAAACAATGAGCAGTTCTTC. Amino acids: CASSLAGPLNNEQFF.

V gene TRBV20-1 combines with J gene TRBJ2-7; D is uncertain. Trimming removed 6 bases at V and 3 bases at J, with 15 bases between. The CDR3 consists of 13 residues. The germline CDR1 and CDR2 sequences are DFQATT and SNEGSKA (reference sequence). The CDR3 loop reads CSAAIVVNYEQYF. The CDR3 bases are TGCAGTGCCGCAATCGTCGTAAACTACGAGCAGTACTTC.

Only a few counts were recorded for this clonotype. The CDR3 DNA sequence: TGCAGCGCAACAGGGGGCATTGGCACTGAAGCTTTCTTT. Amino acid sequence: CSATGGIGTEAFF. The V and J genes are TRBV29-1 and TRBJ1-1; 9 bases agree with TRBD1. With 7 bases clipped from V and 4 bases from J, the junction kept 7 bases outside the gene matches. CDR3 length: 13 amino acids. From germline, CDR1 is SQVTM and CDR2 ANQGSEA.

This clonotype was recorded at least ten times. The chain couples TRBV20-1 to TRBJ1-6, with TRBD1 matching over 9 bases. Germline trimming cut 1 base from V and 5 bases from J; bases unmatched to any gene: 3. CDR1 is DFQATT, CDR2 SNEGSKA, per germline (reference sequence). The CDR3 is made up of 15 amino acids. DNA for the CDR3: TGCAGTGCTAGAGTCGGGACAGGGAATAATTCACCCCTCCACTTT. It specifies CSARVGTGNNSPLHF.

At least ten counts were recorded for this clonotype. This chain joins TRBV6-5 and TRBJ1-2; D is unclear. The V and J ends lost 5 bases and 7 bases respectively, with 23 bases between them. Per germline, CDR1 MNHEY and CDR2 SVGAGI. CDR3 size: 16 residues. The CDR3: CASSPRTPSNGGGYTF. The CDR3 DNA follows: TGTGCCAGCAGTCCCCGTACTCCGTCCAATGGAGGTGGCTACACCTTC.

Ten or more counts support this clonotype. The genes are TRBV30 and TRBJ2-1; D is perhaps TRBD2 (6 bases). Trimming took off 4 bases at V and 8 bases at J, with 12 bases between the two ends. CDR3 size: 12 residues. CDR1 and CDR2 (germline): GTSNPN, SVGIG (reference sequence). This CDR3 reads CAWTLVADEQFF. DNA of the CDR3: TGTGCCTGGACCCTCGTAGCGGATGAGCAGTTCTTC.

In its sample, this clonotype was seen a few times. The V and J genes are TRBV3-1 and TRBJ2-2; D remains ambiguous. Trimming left V 5 bases short and J 7 bases short, with 11 bases between. The length of the CDR3 is 13 residues. The germline V gene has CDR1 LGHDT and CDR2 YNNKEL (reference sequence). The CDR3 sequence: CASSVTANGELFF. CDR3 DNA sequence: TGTGCCAGCAGCGTTACAGCTAACGGGGAGCTGTTTTTT.

This clonotype was detected many times. CDR3 in amino acids: CASSGDYEQYF. The CDR3 region has the DNA TGTGCCAGCAGTGGGGACTACGAGCAGTACTTC. This sequence joins TRBV25-1 and TRBJ2-7; D unclear. This CDR3 comprises 11 residues. Germline assignment: CDR1 MGHDK and CDR2 SYGVNS. V was trimmed by 4 bases and J by 3 bases, leaving 4 bases between them.

This clonotype was observed many times. For the CDR3, the DNA is TGTGCCAGCAGCTTGTGGAACAGGGCCTACGAGCAGTACTTC. Residues: CASSLWNRAYEQYF. V and J are TRBV5-6 and TRBJ2-7; perhaps TRBD1 as D (6 bases). V was cut by 1 base and J by 2 bases, with 10 bases left in between. From germline, CDR1 is SGHDT and CDR2 YYEEEE. This CDR3 region has 14 residues.

About this clonotype: Being one base from a much bigger clone, this may be a read error. The chain combines TRBV19 with TRBJ1-6; D remains ambiguous. V lost 7 bases and J 7 bases, leaving 14 bases between the germline ends. Per germline, CDR1 LNHDA and CDR2 SQIVND (reference sequence). CDR3 length equals 14 residues. The CDR3 DNA sequence: TGTGCCAGTACCGCCTGGGCGCAAAATTCACCCCTCCACTTT. Translating gives CASTAWAQNSPLHF. The variable domain in full, with the rest retrieved from reference TRBV19 and TRBJ1-6, is DGGITQSPKYLFRKEGQNVTLSCEQNLNHDAMYWYRQDPGQGLRLIYYSQIVNDFQKGDIAEGYSVSREKKESFPLTVTSAQKNPTAFYLCASTAWAQNSPLHFGNGTRLTVT.

In its sample, this clonotype was seen many times. The chain has TRBV7-2 and TRBJ1-1; the D gene is possibly TRBD1 (5 bases). Trimming removed 5 bases from V and 3 bases from J, with 13 bases in between. Per germline, CDR1 SGHTA and CDR2 FQGNSA. The CDR3 is made up of 14 amino acids. CDR3 in amino acids: CASSPRRADTEAFF. CDR3 coding DNA: TGTGCCAGCAGCCCCCGCAGGGCGGACACTGAAGCTTTCTTT.

This clonotype was seen repeatedly, ten times or more. The chain combines TRBV2 with TRBJ1-2; perhaps TRBD1 as D (6 bases). The germline V gene encodes CDR1 SNHLY and CDR2 FYNNEI. The CDR3 is made up of 13 amino acids. The ends were cut back, 4 bases at V and 4 bases at J, with 10 bases in the middle. The CDR3 coding sequence is TGTGCCAGCAGTGTGGACAGCGTCTATGGCTACACCTTC. Protein: CASSVDSVYGYTF. Variable domain in full (rest from reference TRBV2 and TRBJ1-2): EPEVTQTPSHQVTQMGQEVILRCVPISNHLYFYWYRQILGQKVEFLVSFYNNEISEKSEIFDDQFSVERPDGSNFTLKIRSTKLEDSAMYFCASSVDSVYGYTFGSGTRLTVV.

This clonotype was detected ten times or more. The rearrangement uses TRBV6-2 or TRBV6-3 and TRBJ1-1, with D tentatively TRBD1 (5 bases). This CDR3 comprises 13 residues. Germline V gene sequence: CDR1 MNHEY, CDR2 SVGEGT. The germline V and J ends were trimmed by 2 bases and 7 bases, with 11 bases remaining between them. In DNA form, the CDR3 reads TGTGCCAGCAGTTACCCAAAAAGGGGTGAAGCTTTCTTT. Translation: CASSYPKRGEAFF.

This clonotype occurred many times. The chain carries TRBV12-3 or TRBV12-4 and TRBJ1-2; no reliable D call. The CDR3 is made up of 13 amino acids. Trimming removed 6 bases at V and 3 bases at J, with 11 bases between. CDR3 in amino acids: CASSLGYYYGYTF. CDR3 DNA: TGTGCCAGCAGCCTGGGCTATTACTATGGCTACACCTTC.

In this sample, this clonotype turned up many times. The rearrangement links TRBV12-3 or TRBV12-4 to TRBJ2-7; 7 bases agree with TRBD1. This CDR3 is 15 amino acids long. J was trimmed by 4 bases and V by 7 bases; bases with no gene match: 13. CDR3 amino acids: CASNDPGTARYEQYF. In nucleotides, the CDR3 is TGTGCCAGCAATGACCCCGGGACAGCACGGTACGAGCAGTACTTC.